The 32 T cell receptor beta chains presented below share a single source sample, sequenced in a study of response to subunit inactivated influenza vaccine. One entry per CDR3 protein, called by TCRdb with MiXCR from the RT-PCR reads. The profile shows a few hundred thousand distinct CDR3 sequences, 22% of them singletons. This material consisted of PBMCs from blood, taken about 20 months after vaccination. These receptor sequences come from a man aged 50 to 69 who received an inactivated influenza vaccine.

Notes on this clonotype: The junction and the germline gene differ at one end; a read error may be behind it. V gene TRBV4-3 combines with J gene TRBJ1-2, with a weak D call TRBD1 (5 bases). This CDR3 contains 13 residues. The germline gives CDR1 LGHNA, CDR2 YSLEER. The CDR3 DNA follows: TGCGCCAGCAGCGCAGACAGTTACTATGTCTACACCTTC. Translated, it gives CASSADSYYVYTF.

This clonotype was recorded at least ten times. J is TRBJ1-1 and V is TRBV9; the D is unclear. The length of the CDR3 is 14 residues. Trimming shortened V by 4 bases and J by 4 bases, and 14 bases separated the two germline ends. Germline V gene sequence: CDR1 SGDLS, CDR2 YYNGEE. The CDR3 sequence: CASSPGIGFTEAFF. DNA for the CDR3: TGTGCCAGCAGCCCGGGGATCGGGTTCACTGAAGCTTTCTTT.

This clonotype was seen more than once but under ten times. The CDR3 sequence is CSVEDPLAGGVYEQYF. The CDR3 DNA follows: TGCAGCGTTGAAGATCCGCTAGCGGGAGGGGTGTACGAGCAGTACTTC. The chain has TRBV29-1 and TRBJ2-7; 12 bases agree with TRBD2. V dropped 0 bases and J dropped 4; count of bases not matched to a gene: 7. CDR3 length: 16 amino acids. CDR1 and CDR2 (germline): SQVTM, ANQGSEA.

The table lists this clonotype with many counts. In DNA form, the CDR3 reads TGTGCCAGTAGCCTTATATCGAATTCACCCCTCCACTTT. It yields the protein CASSLISNSPLHF. The rearrangement joins TRBV19 to TRBJ1-6, with no clear D. Germline V lookup: CDR1 LNHDA, CDR2 SQIVND (reference sequence). The CDR3 consists of 13 residues. With 6 bases removed from V and 7 bases from J, the gap between germline ends came to 10 bases.

There are a few counts of this clonotype. This chain links TRBV15 with TRBJ2-3, with 7 nucleotides matching TRBD1. V was clipped by 0 bases and J by 7 bases; unmatched bases: 10. The CDR3 totals 16 residues. Germline lookup yields CDR1 LNHNV and CDR2 YYDKDF (reference sequence). The CDR3 sequence is CATSREGGLLVNTQYF. Written as DNA, the CDR3 is TGTGCCACCAGCAGAGAAGGGGGCCTCTTAGTCAATACGCAGTATTTT.

This clonotype was seen more than once but under ten times. This chain uses TRBV5-1 with TRBJ1-2, with D perhaps TRBD1 (5 bases). Germline assignment: CDR1 SGHRS and CDR2 YFSETQ. The CDR3 is 14 residues long. V lost 4 bases, J lost 8 bases, and 18 bases lay in between. In DNA, the CDR3 is TGCGCCAGCAGCAGTGGGACGGAGGGTGAGGGCTACACCTTC. Translated, it gives CASSSGTEGEGYTF.

The chain is built from TRBV27 and TRBJ2-1; D might be TRBD1 (5 bases). Germline V gene sequence: CDR1 MNHEY, CDR2 SMNVEV (reference sequence). This CDR3 comprises 12 residues. Trimming left V 5 bases short and J 11 bases short, with 13 bases between. The CDR3 DNA reads as TGTGCCAGCAGTCCCCTTGGGGCTAAGCAGTTCTTC. It codes for CASSPLGAKQFF.

This clonotype was seen more than once but under ten times. This chain uses TRBV12-3 or TRBV12-4 with TRBJ2-7; the D is unclear. The CDR3 has 14 residues. V was trimmed by 3 bases and J by 3 bases, leaving 12 bases between them. The CDR3 loop reads CASSFGDMGYEQYF. CDR3 bases: TGTGCCAGCAGTTTCGGCGATATGGGCTACGAGCAGTACTTC.

This clonotype was seen more than once but under ten times. CDR3 region: CASSRSTGWNTGELFF. In DNA form, the CDR3 reads TGTGCCAGCAGTAGATCGACAGGGTGGAACACCGGGGAGCTGTTTTTT. The rearrangement links TRBV12-3 or TRBV12-4 to TRBJ2-2; 7 bases match TRBD1. This CDR3 has 16 residues. V lost 5 bases and J lost 1; bases outside the gene matches: 7.

This clonotype was recorded a few times. The chain joins TRBV29-1 to TRBJ2-3, with a possible D match to TRBD1 (5 bases). V shed 2 bases and J shed 4 bases, with 7 bases lying between them. Germline V gene lookup returns CDR1 SQVTM and CDR2 ANQGSEA. This CDR3 contains 12 residues. The CDR3 protein is CSVEQGPDTQYF. The CDR3 DNA is TGCAGCGTTGAACAGGGCCCAGATACGCAGTATTTT.

This clonotype appeared many times. The CDR3 sequence: CASSEYNTGELFF. CDR3 sequence (DNA): TGTGCCAGCAGTGAATATAACACCGGGGAGCTGTTTTTT. V usage is TRBV25-1 and J usage is TRBJ2-2; D is uncertain. Per germline, CDR1 MGHDK and CDR2 SYGVNS. The CDR3 totals 13 residues. Trimming cost V 0 bases and J 2 bases, with 1 base left between them. The complete variable domain, with remaining parts taken from reference TRBV25-1 and TRBJ2-2, reads EADIYQTPRYLVIGTGKKITLECSQTMGHDKMYWYQQDPGMELHLIHYSYGVNSTEKGDLSSESTVSRIRTEHFPLTLESARPSHTSQYLCASSEYNTGELFFGEGSRLTVL.

The chain has TRBV12-3 or TRBV12-4 and TRBJ2-1; 7 nucleotides line up with TRBD2. Unmatched junction bases numbered 12, after V lost 7 bases and J lost 6 bases. This CDR3 comprises 15 residues. The DNA of the CDR3 is TGTGCCAGCAAAGGGAGGGAGGGCGCGTTCAATGAGCAGTTCTTC. It is translated as CASKGREGAFNEQFF.

This clonotype was found a few times. This chain connects TRBV4-1 to TRBJ1-4; D perhaps matches TRBD1 (6 bases). This CDR3 comprises 15 residues. V lost 0 bases, J lost 8 bases, and 13 bases lay in between. In germline, CDR1 is MGHRA, CDR2 YSYEKL. The CDR3 reads CASSQEGGGREKLFF. The CDR3 DNA is TGCGCCAGCAGCCAAGAGGGGGGCGGACGAGAAAAACTGTTTTTT.

V and J are TRBV4-3 and TRBJ2-7, with D hard to call. V dropped 0 bases and J dropped 0 bases, with 9 bases sitting between them. This CDR3 has 15 amino acids. CDR1 is LGHNA, CDR2 YSLEER, per germline. The CDR3 region is CASSQDRHSSYEQYF. CDR3 nucleotides: TGCGCCAGCAGCCAAGACAGGCACAGCTCCTACGAGCAGTACTTC.

The rearrangement links TRBV5-6 to TRBJ2-3; 8 bases align to TRBD1. Germline values: CDR1 SGHDT, CDR2 YYEEEE. The trim removed 4 bases at V and 4 bases at J, leaving 11 bases unmatched. This CDR3 has 16 residues. CDR3 loop: CASSPLDRVESDTQYF. The CDR3 DNA sequence: TGTGCCAGCAGCCCGTTGGACAGGGTGGAATCAGATACGCAGTATTTT. Using reference TRBV5-6 and TRBJ2-3 for the parts outside the CDR3, the full variable domain is DAGVTQSPTHLIKTRGQQVTLRCSPKSGHDTVSWYQQALGQGPQFIFQYYEEEERQRGNFPDRFSGHQFPNYSSELNVNALLLGDSALYLCASSPLDRVESDTQYFGPGTRLTVL.

This clonotype has at least ten counts. The genes are TRBV2 and TRBJ2-7, with 12 nucleotides matching TRBD1. Germline V gene data show CDR1 as SNHLY and CDR2 as FYNNEI. J lost 5 bases, V lost 6 bases, and 2 bases had no gene match. The CDR3 sequence is 13 residues long. CDR3 in DNA: TGTGCCAGCAGGGGACAGGGGGCTCACGAGCAGTACTTC. Translation gives CASRGQGAHEQYF. Full variable domain (remainder filled in from reference TRBV2 and TRBJ2-7): EPEVTQTPSHQVTQMGQEVILRCVPISNHLYFYWYRQILGQKVEFLVSFYNNEISEKSEIFDDQFSVERPDGSNFTLKIRSTKLEDSAMYFCASRGQGAHEQYFGPGTRLTVT.

The chain recombines TRBV9 with TRBJ2-4, with TRBD1 matching over 9 bases. The germline CDR1 and CDR2 sequences are SGDLS and YYNGEE. The V and J ends lost 2 bases and 9 bases, in that order; junction bases with no gene match: 6. This CDR3 is built from 14 residues. CDR3 bases: TGTGCCAGCAGCGTGGGACAGGGTGCGTTCATTCAGTACTTC. Encoded protein: CASSVGQGAFIQYF.

The chain uses TRBV20-1 and TRBJ2-1; 11 bases map to TRBD2. The germline CDR1 and CDR2 sequences are DFQATT and SNEGSKA (reference sequence). This CDR3 region has 16 residues. Trimming removed 0 bases from V and 9 bases from J; junction bases left unmatched: 10. Written as DNA, the CDR3 is TGCAGTGCTAGAGAGGGTACTAGCGGGAGTATATTTGAGCAGTTCTTC. Its translation is CSAREGTSGSIFEQFF.

The chain is built from TRBV2 and TRBJ1-5; TRBD1 is a possible D gene (5 bases). Germline V gene lookup returns CDR1 SNHLY and CDR2 FYNNEI. The germline V and J ends were trimmed by 5 bases and 2 bases, with 16 bases remaining between them. The CDR3 is 16 amino acids. The CDR3 region is CASSYDGGYGNQPQHF. CDR3 nucleotide sequence: TGTGCCAGCAGTTATGACGGGGGTTACGGCAATCAGCCCCAGCATTTT.

The rearrangement joins TRBV7-9 to TRBJ2-1; a possible D gene is TRBD2 (6 bases). CDR1 and CDR2 (germline): SEHNR, FQNEAQ (reference sequence). This CDR3 spans 16 amino acids. V lost 4 bases and J lost 4, with 17 bases in between. CDR3 coding DNA: TGTGCCAGCAGCTCAGGACCCGGGGGTATATACAATGAGCAGTTCTTC. It specifies CASSSGPGGIYNEQFF.

This chain joins TRBV6-1 and TRBJ2-2, with TRBD1 matching 9 bases. The trim removed 6 bases at V and 8 bases at J, leaving 10 bases unmatched. Per the germline V gene, CDR1 is MNHNS and CDR2 is SASEGT. CDR3 length: 15 amino acids. CDR3 in DNA: TGTGCCAGCAGCCCTGACAGGGGGTGGCGTGGGGAGCTGTTTTTT. Translated, it gives CASSPDRGWRGELFF.

V gene TRBV7-2 combines with J gene TRBJ2-7; D is uncertain. Germline lookup yields CDR1 SGHTA and CDR2 FQGNSA. This CDR3 has 13 residues. V was shortened by 6 bases and J by 3 bases, with 12 bases between the two germline ends. The DNA for the CDR3 is TGTGCCAGCAGTTCACCTCCCCTCTACGAGCAGTACTTC. Translation: CASSSPPLYEQYF.

The chain is built from TRBV7-2 and TRBJ1-2; 7 bases line up with TRBD1. Germline V gives CDR1 SGHTA, CDR2 FQGNSA. The CDR3 extends over 14 amino acids. With 7 bases clipped from V and 3 bases from J, the junction kept 8 bases outside the gene matches. CDR3 protein: CASTIRQGDYGYTF. In DNA form, the CDR3 reads TGTGCCAGCACCATCCGACAGGGTGACTATGGCTACACCTTC.

As to this clonotype: This clone may be a read error of a much larger clone one base away. This chain links TRBV6-1 with TRBJ1-3; possibly TRBD1 for D (6 bases). This CDR3 comprises 14 residues. Germline V gene lookup returns CDR1 MNHNS and CDR2 SASEGT. For the CDR3, the DNA is TGTACCAGCAGTACAACAGGGAGTGGAAACACCATATATTTT. Translating gives CTSSTTGSGNTIYF.

The V call is TRBV12-3 or TRBV12-4, the J call TRBJ1-5; 10 bases fit TRBD1. After removal of 5 bases from V and 5 bases from J, the junction contained 3 bases not matched to a gene. The CDR3 loop spans 14 amino acids. The CDR3 coding sequence is TGTGCCAGCAGTCGGACAGGGGGGGATCAGCCCCAGCATTTT. Encoded protein: CASSRTGGDQPQHF.

The sample holds a few counts of this clonotype. The J gene is TRBJ2-7, the V gene TRBV27; 9 nucleotides line up with TRBD1. Germline CDR1 reads MNHEY; CDR2 reads SMNVEV (reference sequence). V was clipped by 5 bases and J by 3 bases; unmatched bases: 5. This CDR3 spans 14 amino acids. CDR3: CASSHGTGFYEQYF. For the CDR3, the DNA is TGTGCCAGCAGTCACGGGACAGGGTTCTACGAGCAGTACTTC.

V usage is TRBV27 and J usage is TRBJ1-2; D unresolved. CDR3 length: 14 residues. The germline gives CDR1 MNHEY, CDR2 SMNVEV (reference sequence). Trimming shortened V by 6 bases and J by 2 bases, and 13 bases separated the two germline ends. CDR3 DNA: TGTGCCAGCAGAGGATCGGGGTTAAACTATGGCTACACCTTC. Translation: CASRGSGLNYGYTF.

The CDR3 spells CASSLSGGLRQPQHF. In DNA, the CDR3 is TGTGCCAGCAGTTTATCCGGGGGGTTACGCCAGCCCCAGCATTTT. The rearrangement links TRBV28 to TRBJ1-5; D perhaps matches TRBD1 (5 bases). CDR3 length: 15 amino acids. Germline CDR1 reads MDHEN; CDR2 reads SYDVKM. The V end lost 1 base, the J end lost 7 bases, and 14 bases lay between the germline ends.

In its sample, this clonotype was seen a few times. This chain connects TRBV5-1 to TRBJ1-2; D not certain. V was trimmed by 1 base and J by 7 bases, leaving 14 bases between them. CDR1 is SGHRS and CDR2 is YFSETQ in the germline V gene. CDR3 length: 14 residues. CDR3 DNA sequence: TGCGCCAGCAGCTTGAATGTGGCAGGCCCTGGCTACACCTTC. This encodes CASSLNVAGPGYTF. Filled out from reference TRBV5-1 and TRBJ1-2, the complete variable domain reads KAGVTQTPRYLIKTRGQQVTLSCSPISGHRSVSWYQQTPGQGLQFLFEYFSETQRNKGNFPGRFSGRQFSNSRSEMNVSTLELGDSALYLCASSLNVAGPGYTFGSGTRLTVV.

This sequence joins TRBV4-2 and TRBJ2-2, with 7 nucleotides matching TRBD1. The CDR3 runs 16 residues. In germline, CDR1 is LGHNA, CDR2 YNFKEQ. V lost 0 bases to trimming and J lost 5 bases; unmatched junction nucleotides: 6. For the CDR3, the DNA is TGTGCCAGCAGCCAAGATAACAGGGGTAGTACCGGGGAGCTGTTTTTT. The encoded protein is CASSQDNRGSTGELFF.

This clonotype was counted between two and nine times. The V gene is TRBV20-1, the J gene TRBJ2-1; perhaps TRBD2 as D (5 bases). Germline lookup yields CDR1 DFQATT and CDR2 SNEGSKA (reference sequence). The CDR3 length is 14 residues. The ends were cut back, 1 base at V and 8 bases at J, with 15 bases in the middle. The CDR3 region is CSARVPRTGYEQFF. The CDR3 DNA sequence: TGCAGTGCTAGAGTTCCGCGGACGGGGTATGAGCAGTTCTTC.

J is TRBJ1-5 and V is TRBV6-5; D is unresolved. Germline V gene sequence: CDR1 MNHEY, CDR2 SVGAGI. This CDR3 spans 16 amino acids. V lost 0 bases to trimming and J lost 0 bases, with 9 bases between them. CDR3 coding DNA: TGTGCCAGCAGTTACTCCAACGCGTATAGCAATCAGCCCCAGCATTTT. It is translated as CASSYSNAYSNQPQHF.